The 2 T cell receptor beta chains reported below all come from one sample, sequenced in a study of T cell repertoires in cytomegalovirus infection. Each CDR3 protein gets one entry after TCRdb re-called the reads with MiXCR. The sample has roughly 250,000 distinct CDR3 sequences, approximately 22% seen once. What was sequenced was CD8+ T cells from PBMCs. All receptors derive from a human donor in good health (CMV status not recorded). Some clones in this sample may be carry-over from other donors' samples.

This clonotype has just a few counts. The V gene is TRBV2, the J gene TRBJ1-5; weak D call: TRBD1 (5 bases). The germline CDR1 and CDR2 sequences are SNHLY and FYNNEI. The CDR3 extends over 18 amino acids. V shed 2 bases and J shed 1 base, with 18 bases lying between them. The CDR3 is CASSEMWVEGPSNQPQHF. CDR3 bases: TGTGCCAGCAGTGAAATGTGGGTGGAGGGGCCGAGCAATCAGCCCCAGCATTTT.

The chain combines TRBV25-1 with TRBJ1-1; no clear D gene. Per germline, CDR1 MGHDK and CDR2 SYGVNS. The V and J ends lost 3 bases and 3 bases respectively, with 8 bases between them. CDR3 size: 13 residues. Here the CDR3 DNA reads TGTGCCAGCAGTGATTGGAAGGACACTGAAGCTTTCTTT. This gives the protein CASSDWKDTEAFF.